The 31 T cell receptor beta chains in this list originate from one sample, sequenced in a study of T cell repertoires in aging, cancer and after chemotherapy. Multiplex touch-down PCR with TRB-A/B primers amplified rearranged V-D-J TRB sequences. TCRdb reanalysed the multiplex PCR reads using MiXCR and keeps one entry per CDR3 protein. The table lists some 5,000 distinct CDR3 sequences, 55% to 70% of them singletons, with 7.9% in the top ten. TCR beta rearrangements were amplified from peripheral blood genomic DNA. Input material: blood. All receptors come from a human donor with a solid tumor.

The rearrangement joins TRBV7-2 to TRBJ1-1; maybe TRBD1 (5 bases). The V end lost 3 bases, the J end lost 4 bases, and 12 bases lay between the germline ends. Germline V gene sequence: CDR1 SGHTA, CDR2 FQGNSA. The CDR3 has 14 amino acids. The CDR3 loop reads CASSLVGRATEAFF. Here the CDR3 DNA reads TGTGCCAGCAGCTTGGTCGGCAGGGCCACTGAAGCTTTCTTT.

This clonotype was detected only once. The chain links TRBV12-3 or TRBV12-4 to TRBJ1-1; weak D call: TRBD1 (6 bases). The CDR3 runs 15 residues. The germline V and J ends were trimmed by 6 bases and 5 bases, with 19 bases remaining between them. The CDR3 loop is CASRETGSFETEAFF. CDR3 coding DNA: TGTGCCAGCAGGGAGACAGGTTCTTTTGAGACTGAAGCTTTCTTT.

The table lists this clonotype with a few counts. The chain employs TRBV19 and TRBJ1-2; no clear D. Germline lookup yields CDR1 LNHDA and CDR2 SQIVND (reference sequence). The CDR3 consists of 11 residues. The V and J ends lost 3 bases and 3 bases respectively, with 2 bases between them. The CDR3 nucleotides read TGTGCCAGTAGTATGCACTATGGCTACACCTTC. Translated: CASSMHYGYTF.

This clonotype was seen just once. The rearrangement links TRBV4-3 to TRBJ2-1; no clear D gene. The germline V and J ends were trimmed by 0 bases and 0 bases, with 6 bases remaining between them. This CDR3 has 15 residues. Germline loops: CDR1 LGHNA, CDR2 YSLEER. In DNA form, the CDR3 reads TGCGCCAGCAGCCAAGATCACAGCTCCTACAATGAGCAGTTCTTC. Its protein product is CASSQDHSSYNEQFF.

The V and J genes are TRBV4-3 and TRBJ2-1, with 12 bases matching TRBD2. The CDR3 totals 16 residues. Germline loops: CDR1 LGHNA, CDR2 YSLEER. V lost 1 base, J lost 9 bases, and 7 bases stayed unmatched. CDR3 region: CASSQGTSGIAGEQFF. CDR3 coding DNA: TGCGCCAGCAGCCAAGGGACTAGCGGGATTGCTGGTGAGCAGTTCTTC.

This chain joins TRBV7-2 and TRBJ2-3; D gene uncertain. CDR1 and CDR2 from the germline V gene are SGHTA and FQGNSA. The CDR3 sequence is 13 residues long. The ends were cut back, 5 bases at V and 5 bases at J, with 11 bases in the middle. The CDR3 nucleotides read TGTGCCAGCAGCCTACAAGGCGGAGATACGCAGTATTTT. Encoded protein: CASSLQGGDTQYF.

This chain links TRBV20-1 with TRBJ1-5, with 8 bases fitting TRBD1. This CDR3 contains 14 residues. V was clipped by 6 bases and J by 5 bases; unmatched bases: 9. Per germline, CDR1 DFQATT and CDR2 SNEGSKA (reference sequence). CDR3 bases: TGCAGTGCCTCCTCGACAGGGGTGGATCAGCCCCAGCATTTT. The encoded protein is CSASSTGVDQPQHF.

V is TRBV6-6 and J is TRBJ1-3, with D uncertain. The CDR3 runs 12 residues. Trimming shortened V by 9 bases and J by 4 bases, and 10 bases separated the two germline ends. Germline-derived CDR1 and CDR2 are MNHNY and SVGAGI (reference sequence). The CDR3 spells CASVGSGNTIYF. The CDR3 DNA reads TGTGCCAGTGTCGGCAGCGGAAACACCATATATTTT.

Notes on this clonotype: Germline is not matched at one junction end, which may reflect a read error. V usage is TRBV7-9 and J usage is TRBJ1-4, with D perhaps TRBD1 (5 bases). Germline CDR1 SEHNR, CDR2 FQNEAQ (reference sequence). This CDR3 has 13 residues. The CDR3 nucleotides are TGCGCCAGCAGCCAAACTTCTGACAGCAAACTGTTTTTT. It codes for CASSQTSDSKLFF.

The V call is TRBV6-2 or TRBV6-3, the J call TRBJ1-5; D perhaps matches TRBD1 (5 bases). CDR1 and CDR2 from the germline V gene are MNHEY and SVGEGT. V gave up 6 bases and J gave up 0 bases, with 18 bases separating them. The CDR3 covers 17 residues. CDR3 residues: CASSPQGREYSNQPQHF. CDR3 bases: TGTGCCAGCAGCCCCCAGGGAAGGGAGTATAGCAATCAGCCCCAGCATTTT.

The V gene is TRBV5-1, the J gene TRBJ2-2; a weak D match, TRBD2 (6 bases). V dropped 0 bases and J dropped 4 bases, with 13 bases sitting between them. Germline CDR1 reads SGHRS; CDR2 reads YFSETQ. The CDR3 covers 16 residues. This chain's CDR3 is CASSLALAPGTGELFF. CDR3 nucleotides: TGCGCCAGCAGCTTGGCCCTAGCGCCTGGCACCGGGGAGCTGTTTTTT.

This rearrangement joins TRBV5-1 to TRBJ1-1; 8 bases match TRBD1. The J segment lost 3 bases and the V segment lost 2 bases, leaving 9 bases of the junction unmatched. The germline CDR1 and CDR2 sequences are SGHRS and YFSETQ. The CDR3 is 16 residues long. CDR3 residues: CASSLTGQGVDTEAFF. The CDR3 DNA is TGCGCCAGCAGCTTAACCGGACAGGGAGTTGACACTGAAGCTTTCTTT.

The V and J genes are TRBV20-1 and TRBJ2-7, with TRBD1 matching over 10 bases. This CDR3 is built from 15 residues. Germline-derived CDR1 and CDR2 are DFQATT and SNEGSKA (reference sequence). V shed 5 bases and J 2 bases; nucleotides not matched to a gene: 9. CDR3 sequence reads: CSAELSGQGTYEQYF. CDR3 bases: TGCAGTGCTGAACTTTCGGGACAGGGGACCTACGAGCAGTACTTC.

The chain carries TRBV7-9 and TRBJ1-3, with D possibly being TRBD1 (5 bases). The CDR3 has 16 residues. Germline V lookup: CDR1 SEHNR, CDR2 FQNEAQ (reference sequence). The V end was cut by 5 bases, the J end by 4 bases, with 18 bases between. This CDR3 reads CASSPSHRRVGNTIYF. Written as DNA, the CDR3 is TGTGCCAGCAGCCCTTCACACAGGAGGGTCGGAAACACCATATATTTT.

This clonotype has a handful of counts. The chain combines TRBV12-3 or TRBV12-4 with TRBJ1-1; D gene unclear. The V end was cut by 6 bases, the J end by 3 bases, with 5 bases between. The CDR3 loop spans 11 amino acids. The CDR3 nucleotides read TGTGCCAGCAGCTCTTACACTGAAGCTTTCTTT. The encoded protein is CASSSYTEAFF.

The rearrangement joins TRBV6-2 or TRBV6-3 to TRBJ1-2; D possibly corresponds to TRBD1 (5 bases). The length of the CDR3 is 13 residues. Trimming cost V 5 bases and J 7 bases, with 14 bases left between them. CDR1 and CDR2 (germline): MNHEY, SVGEGT. The CDR3 DNA is TGTGCCAGCAGTCGAGGGGAAGGGTTTGGCTACACCTTC. It translates to CASSRGEGFGYTF.

The chain links TRBV11-2 to TRBJ1-3; D remains ambiguous. Germline V gives CDR1 SGHAT, CDR2 FQNNGV. Trimming stripped 5 bases from V and 0 bases from J, with 20 bases between. This CDR3 is built from 18 residues. CDR3 DNA: TGTGCCAGCAGCCCCTGGGCAGGTACTTCAAACTCTGGAAACACCATATATTTT. As protein: CASSPWAGTSNSGNTIYF.

This chain links TRBV19 with TRBJ2-6; D remains ambiguous. CDR1 and CDR2 (germline): LNHDA, SQIVND (reference sequence). Trimming removed 6 bases from V and 8 bases from J, with 11 bases in between. CDR3 size: 13 residues. The CDR3 reads CASSPFGSNVLTF. The CDR3 nucleotides read TGTGCCAGTAGCCCCTTCGGGTCCAACGTCCTGACTTTC.

The J gene is TRBJ1-3, the V gene TRBV5-4; D remains ambiguous. The CDR3 contains 16 residues. The V end was cut by 0 bases, the J end by 2 bases, with 12 bases between. Germline values: CDR1 SGHNT, CDR2 YYREEE (reference sequence). CDR3: CASSLDSVSPGNTIYF. CDR3 in DNA: TGTGCCAGCAGCTTGGACTCGGTCAGCCCTGGAAACACCATATATTTT.

The rearrangement links TRBV12-3 or TRBV12-4 to TRBJ1-2, with D perhaps matching TRBD1 (6 bases). The CDR3 is made up of 17 amino acids. V lost 6 bases to trimming and J lost 4 bases, with 24 bases between them. The CDR3 region has the DNA TGTGCCAGCAGCCCAACCCCGGGACACCGGCAGGGCTATGGCTACACCTTC. Its translation: CASSPTPGHRQGYGYTF.

This clonotype occurred once. This CDR3 reads CASSEWELNEQFF. In nucleotides, the CDR3 is TGTGCCAGCAGTGAATGGGAACTCAATGAGCAGTTCTTC. V usage is TRBV25-1 and J usage is TRBJ2-1; D unclear. From germline, CDR1 is MGHDK and CDR2 SYGVNS. V lost 1 base and J 6 bases, leaving 7 bases between the germline ends. The CDR3 consists of 13 residues.

The V gene is TRBV29-1, the J gene TRBJ1-2; 9 nucleotides align to TRBD1. J lost 3 bases, V lost 6 bases, and 5 bases had no gene match. The CDR3 has 13 residues. CDR1 and CDR2 from the germline V gene are SQVTM and ANQGSEA. This CDR3 is CSVRTGAYYGYTF. CDR3 in DNA: TGCAGCGTCAGGACAGGGGCGTACTATGGCTACACCTTC.

V and J are TRBV4-2 and TRBJ1-1; 9 bases fit TRBD1. CDR1 and CDR2 (germline): LGHNA, YNFKEQ. After removal of 3 bases from V and 5 bases from J, the junction contained 4 bases not matched to a gene. The CDR3 is 14 amino acids. CDR3 loop: CASSQSGTGTEAFF. The CDR3 DNA sequence: TGTGCCAGCAGCCAGTCCGGGACAGGGACTGAAGCTTTCTTT.

The V gene is TRBV7-2, the J gene TRBJ2-6; 9 bases map to TRBD1. The CDR3 totals 16 residues. Losses at the gene ends were 6 bases for V and 4 bases for J; bases not matched to a gene: 7. Germline assignment: CDR1 SGHTA and CDR2 FQGNSA. The CDR3 sequence is CASSLTGGVGANVLTF. The CDR3 DNA reads as TGTGCCAGCAGTTTGACAGGGGGGGTGGGGGCCAACGTCCTGACTTTC.

This clonotype has only a few counts. This chain joins TRBV19 and TRBJ2-7, with 10 bases fitting TRBD1. This CDR3 region has 16 residues. The germline V gene encodes CDR1 LNHDA and CDR2 SQIVND (reference sequence). V was pared by 5 bases and J by 2 bases, with 9 bases of the junction left unmatched. The CDR3 loop reads CASSSGLDRGTYEQYF. The CDR3 DNA is TGTGCCAGTAGTTCAGGTCTGGACAGGGGGACCTACGAGCAGTACTTC.

The V call is TRBV7-9, the J call TRBJ1-5, with TRBD1 identical over 8 bases. Germline CDR1 and CDR2: SEHNR and FQNEAQ (reference sequence). The CDR3 has 14 amino acids. Trimming took 2 bases from V and 4 from J; bases not matched to a gene: 1. This CDR3 reads CASSLTGGNQPQHF. The DNA of the CDR3 is TGTGCCAGCAGCTTAACAGGGGGGAATCAGCCCCAGCATTTT. The full variable domain, completed using reference TRBV7-9 and TRBJ1-5, is DTGVSQNPRHKITKRGQNVTFRCDPISEHNRLYWYRQTLGQGPEFLTYFQNEAQLEKSRLLSDRFSAERPKGSFSTLEIQRTEQGDSAMYLCASSLTGGNQPQHFGDGTRLSIL.

V gene TRBV12-3 or TRBV12-4 combines with J gene TRBJ1-1, with D perhaps TRBD1 (5 bases). This CDR3 comprises 14 residues. V dropped 3 bases and J dropped 6 bases, with 14 bases sitting between them. The CDR3 reads CASSFTGDRAEAFF. The CDR3 nucleotides read TGTGCCAGCAGTTTTACGGGGGATCGTGCTGAAGCTTTCTTT.

This clonotype was seen only a few times. This sequence joins TRBV7-9 and TRBJ2-7; TRBD2 agrees at 7 bases. The CDR3 has 15 amino acids. J was trimmed by 3 bases and V by 1 base; bases with no gene match: 6. Germline lookup yields CDR1 SEHNR and CDR2 FQNEAQ (reference sequence). CDR3 in amino acids: CASSLGERDIYEQYF. DNA for the CDR3: TGTGCCAGCAGCTTAGGGGAGCGGGATATCTACGAGCAGTACTTC.

This chain joins TRBV7-2 and TRBJ1-5; the D is unclear. Germline-derived CDR1 and CDR2 are SGHTA and FQGNSA. The CDR3 covers 14 residues. V lost 0 bases, J lost 5 bases, and 8 bases lay in between. As DNA, the CDR3 is TGTGCCAGCAGCTTAGCCCCTCAAGATCAGCCCCAGCATTTT. It translates to CASSLAPQDQPQHF. The full variable domain, its missing parts supplied by reference TRBV7-2 and TRBJ1-5, is GAGVSQSPSNKVTEKGKDVELRCDPISGHTALYWYRQSLGQGLEFLIYFQGNSAPDKSGLPSDRFSAERTGGSVSTLTIQRTQQEDSAVYLCASSLAPQDQPQHFGDGTRLSIL.

In its sample, this clonotype was seen a few times. CDR3 region: CSARNRDYGYTF. CDR3 DNA: TGCAGTGCTAGGAACAGGGACTATGGCTACACCTTC. V and J are TRBV20-1 and TRBJ1-2, with D possibly TRBD1 on 6 matching bases. The V end was cut by 3 bases, the J end by 3 bases, with 8 bases between. This CDR3 comprises 12 residues. Germline CDR1 is DFQATT and CDR2 is SNEGSKA (reference sequence).

This chain joins TRBV11-1 and TRBJ2-7; no firm D call. CDR1 is SGHAT, CDR2 FQDESV, per germline (reference sequence). V was shortened by 5 bases and J by 0 bases, with 5 bases between the two germline ends. This CDR3 contains 12 residues. The CDR3: CASSLSSYEQYF. The DNA of the CDR3 is TGTGCCAGCAGCCTCAGCTCCTACGAGCAGTACTTC.